Each of the 18 T cell receptor beta chains below was sequenced from the same sample in a study of shared T cell receptors in the human thymus. Using immunoSEQ multiplex PCR, the repertoire was profiled, and TCRdb retains in-frame clones only, with some absent. The table has roughly 560,000 clones, 75% to 85% seen once; the top ten hold more than 0.01%. Another study also made use of these data, one on human thymus T cells.

Source material: thymocytes. All receptors come from a boy under three years old with a congenital heart defect.

The rearrangement uses TRBV14 and TRBJ2-7; a possible D gene is TRBD1 (6 bases). Trimming cost V 4 bases and J 4 bases, with 11 bases left between them. This CDR3 region has 13 residues. Germline CDR1 SGHDN, CDR2 FVKESK. The CDR3, as DNA: TGTGCCAGCAGCCCGGAGAGGGGGTACGAGCAGTACTTC. Protein product: CASSPERGYEQYF.

V gene TRBV11-2 combines with J gene TRBJ2-1; 15 bases line up with TRBD2. Germline CDR1 SGHAT, CDR2 FQNNGV. The CDR3 sequence is 18 residues long. Germline trimming cut 4 bases from V and 8 bases from J; bases unmatched to any gene: 12. CDR3 coding DNA: TGTGCCAGCAGCTCTACGCGGGGACTAGCGGGAGGTATCCATGAGCAGTTCTTC. Translating gives CASSSTRGLAGGIHEQFF.

The chain couples TRBV30 to TRBJ2-5, with D maybe TRBD1 (6 bases). The last part of the DNA fits TRBJ2-7 better; the J call may be wrong. CDR3 length equals 13 residues. The germline V gene encodes CDR1 GTSNPN and CDR2 SVGIG (reference sequence). This CDR3 reads CAVPRDNSYEQYF. CDR3 nucleotide sequence: TGTGCTGTTCCCCGGGACAACTCCTACGAGCAGTACTTC.

The gene calls are TRBV28 and TRBJ2-7; D uncertain. V lost 6 bases, J lost 4 bases, and 4 bases lay in between. In germline, CDR1 is MDHEN, CDR2 SYDVKM. This CDR3 has 10 amino acids. The CDR3 reads CASSTYEQYF. DNA of the CDR3: TGTGCCAGCAGCACTTACGAGCAGTACTTC. Looking up the rest from reference TRBV28 and TRBJ2-7 gives the full variable domain: DVKVTQSSRYLVKRTGEKVFLECVQDMDHENMFWYRQDPGLGLRLIYFSYDVKMKEKGDIPEGYSVSREKKERFSLILESASTNQTSMYLCASSTYEQYFGPGTRLTVT.

This rearrangement joins TRBV4-1 to TRBJ1-1, with TRBD1 matching over 10 bases. From germline, CDR1 is MGHRA and CDR2 YSYEKL. This CDR3 contains 16 residues. The V gene end was trimmed by 3 bases and the J gene end by 1 base; junction bases not matched to a gene: 5. CDR3 region: CASSQDGQGENTEAFF. The CDR3 nucleotides are TGCGCCAGCAGCCAGGATGGACAGGGGGAGAACACTGAAGCTTTCTTT.

The chain carries TRBV27 and TRBJ2-7, with 9 bases that match TRBD1. The germline V gene encodes CDR1 MNHEY and CDR2 SMNVEV (reference sequence). This CDR3 is built from 20 residues. Unmatched junction bases numbered 22, after V lost 4 bases and J lost 3 bases. CDR3 region: CASSSPNPGQGFPIYYEQYF. CDR3 bases: TGTGCCAGCAGTTCCCCCAACCCGGGACAGGGCTTCCCAATCTACTACGAGCAGTACTTC.

This clone showed up just a few times. The chain employs TRBV28 and TRBJ1-1, with 8 bases aligning to TRBD1. This CDR3 has 14 residues. Germline V gives CDR1 MDHEN, CDR2 SYDVKM. With V trimmed by 6 bases and J by 8 bases, 11 bases remained unmatched. The CDR3 loop is CASSLDREAQEAFF. In nucleotides, the CDR3 is TGTGCCAGCAGCTTGGACAGGGAGGCCCAAGAAGCTTTCTTT.

The chain recombines TRBV15 with TRBJ2-7, with 7 nucleotides matching TRBD1. The CDR3 has 15 amino acids. J lost 2 bases, V lost 1 base, and 5 bases had no gene match. CDR1 and CDR2 (germline): LNHNV, YYDKDF (reference sequence). The CDR3 loop reads CATSRVQGRTYEQYF. The CDR3 DNA is TGTGCCACCAGCAGAGTACAGGGGCGAACCTACGAGCAGTACTTC.

The chain joins TRBV27 to TRBJ1-1; 12 bases map to TRBD1. V lost 5 bases, J lost 3 bases, and 7 bases stayed unmatched. This CDR3 region has 16 residues. Germline V CDR1 and CDR2: MNHEY, SMNVEV (reference sequence). Here the CDR3 reads CASSQRDRGQHTEAFF. DNA for the CDR3: TGTGCCAGCAGTCAAAGGGACAGGGGGCAGCACACTGAAGCTTTCTTT.

This rearrangement joins TRBV4-2 to TRBJ2-3; TRBD2 is a possible D gene (5 bases). Per the germline V gene, CDR1 is LGHNA and CDR2 is YNFKEQ. The CDR3 sequence is 16 residues long. The ends were cut back, 0 bases at V and 3 bases at J, with 13 bases in the middle. DNA for the CDR3: TGTGCCAGCAGCCAAGAAGGATGGACTCGAACAGATACGCAGTATTTT. It is translated as CASSQEGWTRTDTQYF.

This rearrangement joins TRBV9 to TRBJ2-1; 9 positions agree with TRBD2. Germline V lookup: CDR1 SGDLS, CDR2 YYNGEE. The CDR3 consists of 17 residues. After removal of 4 bases from V and 3 bases from J, the junction contained 11 bases not matched to a gene. The CDR3 bases are TGTGCCAGCAGCCCACGCCCGGAGACTAGCGGCTACAATGAGCAGTTCTTC. Its translation: CASSPRPETSGYNEQFF.

This chain uses TRBV6-5 with TRBJ1-1; D is perhaps TRBD1 (5 bases). In germline, CDR1 is MNHEY, CDR2 SVGAGI. The CDR3 runs to 16 residues. The V and J ends lost 0 bases and 5 bases respectively, with 16 bases between them. The chain's CDR3 is CASSYSRGGQRTEAFF. The CDR3 coding sequence is TGTGCCAGCAGTTACTCGAGGGGAGGCCAGCGAACTGAAGCTTTCTTT.

J is TRBJ1-1 and V is TRBV4-1; 9 bases are a match to TRBD1. The germline V gene encodes CDR1 MGHRA and CDR2 YSYEKL. The trim removed 3 bases at V and 0 bases at J, leaving 11 bases unmatched. This CDR3 contains 18 residues. CDR3 sequence reads: CASSQTDRDRVMNTEAFF. The CDR3 DNA follows: TGCGCCAGCAGCCAGACAGACCGGGACAGGGTCATGAACACTGAAGCTTTCTTT.

The chain employs TRBV7-9 and TRBJ2-2; 11 positions agree with TRBD2. Germline CDR1 is SEHNR and CDR2 is FQNEAQ (reference sequence). With 5 bases clipped from V and 4 bases from J, the junction kept 3 bases outside the gene matches. CDR3 length: 15 residues. This chain's CDR3 is CASSILAGGTGELFF. The CDR3 DNA reads as TGTGCCAGCAGCATTCTAGCGGGAGGCACCGGGGAGCTGTTTTTT.

This clone was picked up one time. The gene calls are TRBV14 and TRBJ1-2; weak D call: TRBD1 (5 bases). CDR1 and CDR2 from the germline V gene are SGHDN and FVKESK. The CDR3 has 16 residues. V dropped 1 base and J dropped 4 bases, with 16 bases sitting between them. The CDR3 sequence is CASSQAFGGGGYGYTF. The CDR3 DNA reads as TGTGCCAGCAGCCAAGCGTTCGGGGGGGGTGGCTATGGCTACACCTTC.

The rearrangement joins TRBV25-1 to TRBJ1-2; 9 bases map to TRBD1. V gave up 4 bases and J gave up 11 bases; unmatched junction bases: 14. From germline, CDR1 is MGHDK and CDR2 SYGVNS. The CDR3 consists of 15 residues. CDR3 bases: TGTGCCAGCAGTGTTGCCACGGGACAGGGACTTCGGTACACCTTC. The encoded protein is CASSVATGQGLRYTF.

The chain couples TRBV19 to TRBJ2-3; TRBD2 is a possible D gene (6 bases). CDR3 size: 16 residues. V shed 3 bases and J shed 4 bases, with 17 bases lying between them. Per the germline V gene, CDR1 is LNHDA and CDR2 is SQIVND (reference sequence). The CDR3 spells CASSIRIGSKADTQYF. The CDR3 nucleotides read TGTGCCAGTAGTATTAGGATCGGGAGCAAAGCAGATACGCAGTATTTT.

This chain uses TRBV10-3 with TRBJ2-7; 11 nucleotides match TRBD2. The V and J ends lost 8 bases and 4 bases, in that order; junction bases with no gene match: 4. From germline, CDR1 is ENHRY and CDR2 SYGVKD. The CDR3 has 13 amino acids. In DNA, the CDR3 is TGTGCCATCGGGGGACTAGCGGTATACGAGCAGTACTTC. This encodes CAIGGLAVYEQYF.